The 23 T cell receptor beta chains below all came from one sample that was sequenced in a study of post-analysis software for immune sequencing data. Study outcomes and limitations: Elevated frequency relative to controls characterized roughly five TRBV segments in patients, TRBV5-6, TRBV5-1 and TRBV20-1 among them.

Libraries were made from TCR beta cDNA, and they carried unique molecular identifiers. TCRdb analysed the PCR reads with MiXCR anew, one entry per CDR3 protein. The sample records roughly 540,000 distinct CDR3 sequences, approximately 31% being singletons. The antigens for these receptors are not known. Input material: blood. These receptors all stem from a girl aged 2-17 years with multiple sclerosis.

Turning to this clonotype: The junction does not match germline at one end; this may be a read error. The chain links TRBV3-1 to TRBJ1-1; D remains unclear. Germline CDR1 reads LGHDT; CDR2 reads YNNKEL (reference sequence). CDR3 size: 12 residues. In DNA form, the CDR3 reads TGCGCCAGCAACGCCCCCGGCAATGAAGCTTTCTTT. Its translation is CASNAPGNEAFF.

Only a few counts were recorded for this clonotype. This sequence joins TRBV10-3 and TRBJ1-4, with 8 bases matching TRBD1. Germline CDR1 is ENHRY and CDR2 is SYGVKD. CDR3 length: 15 residues. The V segment lost 6 bases and the J segment 6 bases; nucleotides outside the gene matches: 9. The CDR3: CAISVDRGGYEKLFF. Written as DNA, the CDR3 is TGTGCCATCAGCGTAGACAGGGGCGGATATGAAAAACTGTTTTTT.

The chain links TRBV9 to TRBJ1-3; D may be TRBD1 (6 bases). Per germline, CDR1 SGDLS and CDR2 YYNGEE. V was trimmed by 2 bases and J by 1 base, leaving 16 bases between them. CDR3 length: 17 residues. The CDR3: CASSVTSGASSGNTIYF. For the CDR3, the DNA is TGTGCCAGCAGCGTGACCTCAGGGGCCTCATCTGGAAACACCATATATTTT.

The rearrangement links TRBV29-1 to TRBJ1-2, with TRBD1 as a possible D gene (6 bases). This CDR3 contains 15 residues. Germline CDR1 reads SQVTM; CDR2 reads ANQGSEA. The V end was cut by 7 bases, the J end by 4 bases, with 22 bases between. The CDR3 sequence: CSAGSDRSRPYGYTF. The CDR3 DNA is TGCAGCGCTGGTTCCGACAGGTCCCGGCCCTATGGCTACACCTTC.

V gene TRBV3-1 combines with J gene TRBJ1-2, with 12 bases fitting TRBD1. Trimming took 3 bases from V and 8 from J; bases not matched to a gene: 10. Germline-derived CDR1 and CDR2 are LGHDT and YNNKEL (reference sequence). There are 16 residues in the CDR3. The CDR3 DNA follows: TGTGCCAGCAGCCAGACCGGGACAGGGGGCGCAAAGGGCTACACCTTC. The encoded protein is CASSQTGTGGAKGYTF.

V is TRBV29-1 and J is TRBJ2-6; TRBD1 agrees at 9 bases. The CDR3 extends over 17 amino acids. The germline gives CDR1 SQVTM, CDR2 ANQGSEA. After removal of 6 bases from V and 0 bases from J, the junction contained 9 bases not matched to a gene. Written as DNA, the CDR3 is TGCAGCGTCTCAACAGGGGGCGCCCCCTCTGGGGCCAACGTCCTGACTTTC. This encodes CSVSTGGAPSGANVLTF.

This clonotype has a handful of counts. V and J are TRBV7-8 and TRBJ2-3, with unresolved D. This CDR3 is built from 14 residues. With 1 base removed from V and 4 bases from J, the gap between germline ends came to 9 bases. CDR1 is SGHVS, CDR2 FQNEAQ, per germline. The DNA of the CDR3 is TGTGCCAGCAGCTTAGGCAGGCCCCCAGATACGCAGTATTTT. Translating it yields CASSLGRPPDTQYF.

The chain joins TRBV7-2 to TRBJ2-4; TRBD2 matches at 8 bases. After removal of 5 bases from V and 7 bases from J, the junction contained 10 bases not matched to a gene. The CDR3 has 15 amino acids. Germline V gene lookup returns CDR1 SGHTA and CDR2 FQGNSA. The CDR3 nucleotides are TGTGCCAGCAGCAGCCCCGGGAGGGTGGGTAACATTCAGTACTTC. Amino acid sequence: CASSSPGRVGNIQYF. Full variable domain (remainder filled in from reference TRBV7-2 and TRBJ2-4): GAGVSQSPSNKVTEKGKDVELRCDPISGHTALYWYRQSLGQGLEFLIYFQGNSAPDKSGLPSDRFSAERTGGSVSTLTIQRTQQEDSAVYLCASSSPGRVGNIQYFGAGTRLSVL.

This clonotype was detected ten times or more. The chain combines TRBV5-1 with TRBJ2-1; the D gene is possibly TRBD2 (7 bases). The CDR3 runs to 15 residues. Germline V gene sequence: CDR1 SGHRS, CDR2 YFSETQ. Trimming stripped 0 bases from V and 6 bases from J, with 13 bases between. The DNA for the CDR3 is TGCGCCAGCAGCTTGGCGGGGGGCCCCCCCAATGAGCAGTTCTTC. Protein: CASSLAGGPPNEQFF.

This sequence joins TRBV6-1 and TRBJ1-5, with D perhaps TRBD1 (6 bases). Germline V gene sequence: CDR1 MNHNS, CDR2 SASEGT. CDR3 size: 16 residues. Trimming cost V 6 bases and J 7 bases, with 22 bases left between them. In DNA, the CDR3 is TGTGCCAGCAGCAAAAGGGGGGGGGCGCGGGGGCAGCCCCAGCATTTT. Residues: CASSKRGGARGQPQHF.

V is TRBV4-1 and J is TRBJ2-4; 8 bases fit TRBD1. The ends lost 1 base at V and 1 base at J; junction bases unmatched: 12. Germline V gene sequence: CDR1 MGHRA, CDR2 YSYEKL. The CDR3 length is 19 residues. In nucleotides, the CDR3 is TGCGCCAGCAGCCAAGGTTATGGCAGGGGGCAAACGGCCAAAAACATTCAGTACTTC. Its protein product is CASSQGYGRGQTAKNIQYF.

V and J are TRBV6-6 and TRBJ1-1; the D is unclear. The CDR3 sequence is 13 residues long. V gave up 2 bases and J gave up 2 bases, with 6 bases separating them. Germline values: CDR1 MNHNY, CDR2 SVGAGI (reference sequence). CDR3 coding DNA: TGTGCCAGCAGTTACAAGCGAAACACTGAAGCTTTCTTT. It codes for CASSYKRNTEAFF.

V gene TRBV29-1 combines with J gene TRBJ2-4; 14 nucleotides agree with TRBD2. Germline loops: CDR1 SQVTM, CDR2 ANQGSEA. This CDR3 has 14 residues. The junction had 4 bases not matched to a gene; V was cut back by 3 bases and J by 9 bases. The CDR3 DNA reads as TGCAGCGTTGATGGCGGGACTAGCGGGGGCATTCAGTACTTC. Its translation is CSVDGGTSGGIQYF.

This clonotype was recorded a few times. The chain carries TRBV15 and TRBJ2-3; D unclear. This CDR3 is built from 14 residues. Germline V CDR1 and CDR2: LNHNV, YYDKDF (reference sequence). The V and J ends lost 3 bases and 0 bases respectively, with 7 bases between them. CDR3 sequence: CATSRPISTDTQYF. The CDR3 DNA sequence: TGTGCCACCAGCAGGCCCATAAGCACAGATACGCAGTATTTT.

This clonotype has a handful of counts. The chain carries TRBV6-5 and TRBJ2-1, with D tentatively TRBD1 or TRBD2 (7 bases each). In germline, CDR1 is MNHEY, CDR2 SVGAGI. Deletions cut 2 bases from V and 7 bases from J, with 18 bases between. The length of the CDR3 is 16 residues. CDR3 in amino acids: CASSYPRGRGKNEQFF. The CDR3 DNA reads as TGTGCCAGCAGTTACCCTAGGGGGCGGGGGAAGAATGAGCAGTTCTTC.

The rearrangement uses TRBV7-8 and TRBJ1-1; D gene ambiguous. The V and J ends lost 6 bases and 1 base respectively, with 9 bases between them. The CDR3 is 13 residues long. From germline, CDR1 is SGHVS and CDR2 FQNEAQ. The CDR3 DNA sequence: TGTGCCAGCAGGTCGTATGGGAACACTGAAGCTTTCTTT. Its translation is CASRSYGNTEAFF.

This chain uses TRBV7-9 with TRBJ2-4, with a weak D call TRBD1 (5 bases). Trimming took 1 base from V and 13 from J, leaving 17 bases between them. This CDR3 comprises 14 residues. Per germline, CDR1 SEHNR and CDR2 FQNEAQ (reference sequence). CDR3 protein: CASSLVAGWEEQYF. CDR3 DNA sequence: TGTGCCAGCAGCTTAGTTGCAGGGTGGGAAGAGCAGTACTTC. The complete variable domain, with remaining parts taken from reference TRBV7-9 and TRBJ2-4, reads DTGVSQNPRHKITKRGQNVTFRCDPISEHNRLYWYRQTLGQGPEFLTYFQNEAQLEKSRLLSDRFSAERPKGSFSTLEIQRTEQGDSAMYLCASSLVAGWEEQYFGAGTRLSVL.

The J gene is TRBJ2-7, the V gene TRBV5-6, with TRBD2 matching 10 bases. V was pared by 4 bases and J by 2 bases, with 6 bases of the junction left unmatched. This CDR3 has 15 amino acids. Per germline, CDR1 SGHDT and CDR2 YYEEEE. The CDR3 DNA follows: TGTGCCAGCAGCCAAGGACTAGCGGATACCTACGAGCAGTACTTC. This encodes CASSQGLADTYEQYF.

The chain links TRBV20-1 to TRBJ2-3; 9 bases agree with TRBD2. CDR3 length equals 17 residues. The germline V gene has CDR1 DFQATT and CDR2 SNEGSKA (reference sequence). Losses at the gene ends were 3 bases for V and 2 bases for J; bases not matched to a gene: 12. The CDR3 region is CSASGGGAARTTDTQYF. Written as DNA, the CDR3 is TGCAGTGCTAGTGGCGGGGGGGCCGCCCGAACCACAGATACGCAGTATTTT.

There are many counts of this clonotype. The chain couples TRBV4-1 to TRBJ2-7; 8 nucleotides agree with TRBD1. Per the germline V gene, CDR1 is MGHRA and CDR2 is YSYEKL. The CDR3 totals 16 residues. Trimming removed 4 bases from V and 3 bases from J; junction bases left unmatched: 11. Here the CDR3 DNA reads TGCGCCAGCAGCCTCGCCGGGACAGGCATGGGCTACGAGCAGTACTTC. This encodes CASSLAGTGMGYEQYF.

The chain carries TRBV6-1 and TRBJ1-2; D is unclear. Trimming took 2 bases from V and 3 from J, leaving 25 bases between them. The V gene's germline CDR1 is MNHNS and CDR2 SASEGT. The CDR3 contains 19 residues. The CDR3 DNA reads as TGTGCCAGCAGTGAATCTCCAATCTGGACCGGGCCCACTGACTATGGCTACACCTTC. As protein: CASSESPIWTGPTDYGYTF.

V usage is TRBV29-1 and J usage is TRBJ1-5; D not certain. Germline V CDR1 and CDR2: SQVTM, ANQGSEA. The V and J ends lost 6 bases and 3 bases respectively, with 9 bases between them. The CDR3 contains 12 residues. In nucleotides, the CDR3 is TGCAGCGTCGTCACAGACAATCAGCCCCAGCATTTT. The encoded protein is CSVVTDNQPQHF.

This clonotype has a handful of counts. V and J are TRBV24-1 and TRBJ2-5, with TRBD2 matching 8 bases. The CDR3 extends over 17 amino acids. Per germline, CDR1 KGHDR and CDR2 SFDVKD. With V trimmed by 6 bases and J by 1 base, 12 bases remained unmatched. The CDR3 region has the DNA TGTGCCACCAGTCCTGCCCGGGGGGGCCTGATCCAAGAGACCCAGTACTTC. It yields the protein CATSPARGGLIQETQYF.